The 32 T cell receptor beta chains below come from one sample, sequenced in a study of cytomegalovirus exposure and HLA in healthy donors (TCRdb year 2017). Libraries came from the immunoSEQ multiplex PCR assay. For the multiplex PCR, a mixture combining 60 forward primers for TCR Vbeta segments and 13 reverse primers for TCR Jbeta segments was used. In its TCRdb copy, this immuneACCESS table keeps in-frame sequences only and misses some clones. Where compared with another copy, unresolved V genes explain less than half of these, and the others have no known cause. The sample records some 140,000 clones, roughly three quarters of which are singletons. The top ten clones comprise 3% to 3.5% of the sample. Sequencing was performed on PBMCs. These receptors were obtained from a female donor in good health and CMV-seronegative.

V usage is TRBV25-1 and J usage is TRBJ1-2, with a tentative D call TRBD1 (5 bases). This CDR3 has 11 amino acids. CDR1 and CDR2 (germline): MGHDK, SYGVNS. Deletions cut 4 bases from V and 9 bases from J, with 9 bases between. The CDR3 bases are TGTGCCAGCAGTGCAGGGTTCAGCTACACCTTC. It encodes CASSAGFSYTF.

This chain uses TRBV10-2 with TRBJ2-3, with D possibly matching TRBD1 (5 bases). CDR3 length: 14 amino acids. Germline CDR1 is WSHSY and CDR2 is SAAADI. Trimming removed 8 bases at V and 2 bases at J, with 14 bases between. CDR3 residues: CASWWGRYTDTQYF. CDR3 nucleotide sequence: TGCGCCAGCTGGTGGGGCCGCTACACAGATACGCAGTATTTT.

The chain links TRBV6-5 to TRBJ1-5, with D possibly matching TRBD1 (6 bases). Between the trimmed V and J ends, which lost 5 bases and 7 bases, there was a span of 18 bases. Germline V lookup: CDR1 MNHEY, CDR2 SVGAGI. CDR3 length: 15 residues. DNA of the CDR3: TGTGCCAGCAGTCCCAAAGGTTCAGGGGTCCAGCCCCAGCATTTT. Amino acids: CASSPKGSGVQPQHF.

This sequence joins TRBV7-2 and TRBJ1-4, with D perhaps matching TRBD1 (5 bases). V was cut by 5 bases and J by 0 bases, with 10 bases left in between. Germline values: CDR1 SGHTA, CDR2 FQGNSA. The CDR3 is 15 residues long. The CDR3 protein is CASSRQTATNEKLFF. Written as DNA, the CDR3 is TGTGCCAGCAGCAGACAGACAGCAACTAATGAAAAACTGTTTTTT.

The count of this clone is one. The genes are TRBV5-1 and TRBJ2-1, with D possibly matching TRBD2 (5 bases). The CDR3 runs 14 residues. V lost 4 bases to trimming and J lost 2 bases, with 10 bases between them. CDR1 and CDR2 from the germline V gene are SGHRS and YFSETQ. The CDR3 DNA reads as TGCGCCAGCAGCACGGGGAGCACCTACAATGAGCAGTTCTTC. Translating it yields CASSTGSTYNEQFF.

Points on this clone: The sample carries other DNA sequences with the same CDR3. The CDR3 sequence: CSASRTIGEAFF. Here the CDR3 DNA reads TGCAGCGCTTCTCGGACAATTGGGGAAGCTTTCTTT. This sequence joins TRBV29-1 and TRBJ1-1, with a possible D match to TRBD1 (5 bases). The length of the CDR3 is 12 residues. V lost 7 bases and J 8 bases, leaving 17 bases between the germline ends. Germline values: CDR1 SQVTM, CDR2 ANQGSEA. The complete variable domain, with remaining parts taken from reference TRBV29-1 and TRBJ1-1, reads SAVISQKPSRDICQRGTSLTIQCQVDSQVTMMFWYRQQPGQSLTLIATANQGSEATYESGFVIDKFPISRPNLTFSTLTVSNMSPEDSSIYLCSASRTIGEAFFGQGTRLTVV.

The chain recombines TRBV29-1 with TRBJ1-3; no clear D. The ends were cut back, 3 bases at V and 0 bases at J, with 9 bases in the middle. Germline CDR1 and CDR2: SQVTM and ANQGSEA. The length of the CDR3 is 14 residues. The CDR3 nucleotides read TGCAGCGTTGATAGGTGGAGCTCTGGAAACACCATATATTTT. Encoded protein: CSVDRWSSGNTIYF.

The chain carries TRBV28 and TRBJ1-2; possibly TRBD1 for D (6 bases). The CDR3 totals 12 residues. Looked up from germline, CDR1 is MDHEN and CDR2 is SYDVKM. The V and J ends lost 6 bases and 8 bases respectively, with 13 bases between them. The CDR3, as DNA: TGTGCCAGCAGCCAGGGGACGAGGGGCTACACCTTC. Its translation is CASSQGTRGYTF.

The chain employs TRBV9 and TRBJ2-3; a weak D match, TRBD2 (6 bases). The CDR3 length is 14 residues. Germline V gives CDR1 SGDLS, CDR2 YYNGEE. Deletions cut 4 bases from V and 5 bases from J, with 14 bases between. CDR3 sequence reads: CASSLRLGGDTQYF. The DNA for the CDR3 is TGTGCCAGCAGCCTCCGTCTGGGGGGAGATACGCAGTATTTT.

The rearrangement links TRBV9 to TRBJ2-1; 7 bases are shared with TRBD2. The CDR3 length is 15 residues. Germline CDR1 SGDLS, CDR2 YYNGEE. The junction had 7 bases not matched to a gene; V was cut back by 0 bases and J by 7 bases. The CDR3 is CASSVERGARNEQFF. DNA for the CDR3: TGTGCCAGCAGCGTAGAGCGGGGCGCAAGGAATGAGCAGTTCTTC.

The chain carries TRBV27 and TRBJ2-7; 11 positions match TRBD2. Trimming cost V 6 bases and J 2 bases; bases outside gene matches: 6. There are 15 residues in the CDR3. In germline, CDR1 is MNHEY, CDR2 SMNVEV (reference sequence). For the CDR3, the DNA is TGTGCCAGCAGCCCCGGGACTAGCGGTCCCTACGAGCAGTACTTC. It is translated as CASSPGTSGPYEQYF.

This clone appeared a few times. The chain is built from TRBV4-3 and TRBJ1-2; D is unclear. The germline CDR1 and CDR2 sequences are LGHNA and YSLEER. Deletions cut 0 bases from V and 7 bases from J, with 15 bases between. CDR3 length: 15 amino acids. CDR3 loop: CASSQDEGPEGGYTF. The CDR3 coding sequence is TGCGCCAGCAGCCAAGATGAGGGCCCAGAAGGTGGCTACACCTTC.

The chain combines TRBV9 with TRBJ2-5, with 14 bases matching TRBD2. This CDR3 spans 16 amino acids. The V segment lost 3 bases and the J segment 5 bases; nucleotides outside the gene matches: 6. Germline V gene data show CDR1 as SGDLS and CDR2 as YYNGEE. DNA of the CDR3: TGTGCCAGCAGCGGGGGACTAGCGGGAGTGAGGGAGACCCAGTACTTC. It translates to CASSGGLAGVRETQYF.

The chain couples TRBV7-2 to TRBJ2-5; no clear D. The CDR3 is 14 amino acids. The V end lost 1 base, the J end lost 0 bases, and 6 bases lay between the germline ends. Germline lookup yields CDR1 SGHTA and CDR2 FQGNSA. The chain's CDR3 is CASSLETDQETQYF. CDR3 nucleotides: TGTGCCAGCAGCTTAGAAACGGACCAAGAGACCCAGTACTTC.

This clone is a singleton in its sample. The J gene is TRBJ2-7, the V gene TRBV27; a weak D match, TRBD1 (7 bases). V shed 8 bases and J shed 0 bases, with 17 bases lying between them. Germline V CDR1 and CDR2: MNHEY, SMNVEV (reference sequence). The length of the CDR3 is 15 residues. CDR3 sequence reads: CASRRRDSSSYEQYF. Here the CDR3 DNA reads TGTGCCAGCCGCCGGCGGGACAGCAGCTCCTACGAGCAGTACTTC.

This rearrangement joins TRBV5-6 to TRBJ2-1; D might be TRBD2 (6 bases). The CDR3 sequence is 15 residues long. Germline CDR1 SGHDT, CDR2 YYEEEE. V lost 4 bases to trimming and J lost 1 base, with 12 bases between them. The CDR3 protein is CASSPGLPSYNEQFF. The CDR3 coding sequence is TGTGCCAGCAGCCCGGGACTGCCGTCCTACAATGAGCAGTTCTTC.

This chain uses TRBV5-1 with TRBJ2-2, with 12 nucleotides matching TRBD1. Germline V lookup: CDR1 SGHRS, CDR2 YFSETQ. CDR3 length: 18 residues. V trimming: 4 bases; J trimming: 4 bases; junction bases outside the gene matches: 11. CDR3 sequence (DNA): TGCGCCAGCAGCACCGGGACAGGGGGCTCTTATAGCACCGGGGAGCTGTTTTTT. Protein: CASSTGTGGSYSTGELFF.

The chain uses TRBV21-1 and TRBJ1-2. TRBV21-1 is a known pseudogene. This CDR3 region has 14 residues. CDR3 protein: CATPGRPKEYGYTF. The CDR3 region has the DNA TGTGCCACCCCAGGGAGGCCCAAAGAGTATGGCTACACCTTC.

The chain links TRBV9 to TRBJ2-7; maybe TRBD1 (6 bases). V was clipped by 0 bases and J by 4 bases, with 14 bases between them. The length of the CDR3 is 15 residues. CDR1 and CDR2 from the germline V gene are SGDLS and YYNGEE. The CDR3 DNA reads as TGTGCCAGCAGCGTAGGGGTGGGGACACCATACGAGCAGTACTTC. Its protein product is CASSVGVGTPYEQYF. Complete variable domain (other parts from reference TRBV9 and TRBJ2-7): DSGVTQTPKHLITATGQRVTLRCSPRSGDLSVYWYQQSLDQGLQFLIQYYNGEERAKGNILERFSAQQFPDLHSELNLSSLELGDSALYFCASSVGVGTPYEQYFGPGTRLTVT.

J is TRBJ2-7 and V is TRBV27; the D gene is possibly TRBD1 (6 bases). CDR1 and CDR2 from the germline V gene are MNHEY and SMNVEV (reference sequence). The ends were cut back, 5 bases at V and 6 bases at J, with 17 bases in the middle. The CDR3 consists of 14 residues. The CDR3 sequence is CASSPWGPRGEQYF. The CDR3 nucleotides read TGTGCCAGCAGTCCGTGGGGGCCGAGGGGCGAGCAGTACTTC.

A single count supports this clone. This chain links TRBV11-2 with TRBJ2-7, with 12 bases lining up with TRBD2. After removal of 0 bases from V and 4 bases from J, the junction contained 4 bases not matched to a gene. CDR3 length: 16 residues. Germline lookup yields CDR1 SGHAT and CDR2 FQNNGV. The DNA of the CDR3 is TGTGCCAGCAGCTTAGATACTAGCGGGGGGATTTACGAGCAGTACTTC. Its protein product is CASSLDTSGGIYEQYF.

The J gene is TRBJ2-6, the V gene TRBV9, with 7 bases that match TRBD2. V lost 1 base and J lost 4; bases outside the gene matches: 17. This CDR3 has 20 residues. CDR1 is SGDLS, CDR2 YYNGEE, per germline. CDR3 in amino acids: CASSVRASGTRLPGANVLTF. The CDR3 DNA reads TGTGCCAGCAGCGTAAGGGCTAGCGGCACGAGGCTTCCCGGGGCCAACGTCCTGACTTTC.

The chain has TRBV6-1 and TRBJ2-3; 7 nucleotides match TRBD1. The V gene's germline CDR1 is MNHNS and CDR2 SASEGT. CDR3 length: 15 residues. Trimming took 7 bases from V and 2 from J; bases not matched to a gene: 9. The CDR3 sequence: CASKDRPSITDTQYF. The CDR3 DNA is TGTGCCAGCAAGGACAGGCCCTCTATCACAGATACGCAGTATTTT.

CDR3 sequence: CATSTTRGPRGYNEQFF. CDR3 bases: TGTGCCACCAGCACAACACGCGGCCCCAGGGGGTACAATGAGCAGTTCTTC. The gene calls are TRBV15 and TRBJ2-1; 7 positions agree with TRBD1. CDR3 length: 17 residues. Per germline, CDR1 LNHNV and CDR2 YYDKDF (reference sequence). V trimming: 4 bases; J trimming: 4 bases; junction bases outside the gene matches: 13.

The chain links TRBV4-3 to TRBJ2-7; 13 bases match TRBD2. V lost 1 base to trimming and J lost 4 bases; unmatched junction nucleotides: 4. The germline CDR1 and CDR2 sequences are LGHNA and YSLEER. CDR3 length: 16 residues. In DNA form, the CDR3 reads TGCGCCAGCAGCCAAGGGACTAGCGGGAGATCATACGAGCAGTACTTC. Amino acids: CASSQGTSGRSYEQYF.

This clone turned up a few times. The chain has TRBV7-8 and TRBJ2-7, with D maybe TRBD1 (6 bases). Germline V gene lookup returns CDR1 SGHVS and CDR2 FQNEAQ. The CDR3 covers 17 residues. V shed 2 bases and J shed 5 bases, with 22 bases lying between them. CDR3 nucleotides: TGTGCCAGCAGCTTAAGGCCACCTTTCACAGGGTTCGACGAGCAGTACTTC. Its protein is CASSLRPPFTGFDEQYF.

This clone came up a few times. This sequence joins TRBV30 and TRBJ1-1; the D is unclear. Germline assignment: CDR1 GTSNPN and CDR2 SVGIG (reference sequence). The CDR3 is 12 amino acids. Deletions cut 4 bases from V and 3 bases from J, with 9 bases between. The DNA for the CDR3 is TGTGCCTGGACCCCCCGGGACACTGAAGCTTTCTTT. Translation: CAWTPRDTEAFF. Full variable domain (rest looked up from reference TRBV30 and TRBJ1-1): SQTIHQWPATLVQPVGSPLSLECTVEGTSNPNLYWYRQAAGRGLQLLFYSVGIGQISSEVPQNLSASRPQDRQFILSSKKLLLSDSGFYLCAWTPRDTEAFFGQGTRLTVV.

V and J are TRBV2 and TRBJ2-1; weak D call: TRBD2 (6 bases). Germline V CDR1 and CDR2: SNHLY, FYNNEI. V lost 7 bases and J lost 12, with 19 bases in between. The CDR3 sequence is 13 residues long. CDR3 in DNA: TGTGCCAGCAAAGGGTCGGCGGGAAGGTTGCAGTTCTTC. It is translated as CASKGSAGRLQFF. Together with reference TRBV2 and TRBJ2-1, the CDR3 gives the full variable domain: EPEVTQTPSHQVTQMGQEVILRCVPISNHLYFYWYRQILGQKVEFLVSFYNNEISEKSEIFDDQFSVERPDGSNFTLKIRSTKLEDSAMYFCASKGSAGRLQFFGPGTRLTVL.

The chain employs TRBV6-4 and TRBJ2-5, with TRBD2 as a possible D gene (6 bases). The DNA end is a closer match to TRBJ2-7, so the J assignment may be wrong. The CDR3 is 15 residues long. Germline V gene data show CDR1 as MRHNA and CDR2 as SNTAGT. CDR3 residues: CASSEGTGGLYEQYF. The DNA of the CDR3 is TGTGCCAGCAGTGAAGGCACCGGGGGTCTCTACGAGCAGTACTTC.

V is TRBV19 and J is TRBJ2-7, with a possible D match to TRBD1 (6 bases). Germline V gene lookup returns CDR1 LNHDA and CDR2 SQIVND (reference sequence). With 5 bases removed from V and 1 base from J, the gap between germline ends came to 15 bases. This CDR3 is 15 amino acids long. The CDR3 region is CASSEQGQDSYEQYF. CDR3 coding DNA: TGTGCCAGTAGTGAACAGGGTCAAGATTCCTACGAGCAGTACTTC.

The rearrangement uses TRBV19 and TRBJ1-4; 11 bases are a match to TRBD1. Germline CDR1 reads LNHDA; CDR2 reads SQIVND (reference sequence). The CDR3 contains 15 residues. The trim removed 4 bases at V and 7 bases at J, leaving 5 bases unmatched. CDR3 coding DNA: TGTGCCAGTAGTACCCCGGGACAGGGGGGTGAAAAACTGTTTTTT. Protein product: CASSTPGQGGEKLFF.

This clone was found a few times. This chain uses TRBV7-6 with TRBJ2-7; TRBD1 matches at 8 bases. The CDR3 has 14 residues. From germline, CDR1 is SGHVS and CDR2 FNYEAQ. V lost 2 bases, J lost 7 bases, and 7 bases stayed unmatched. The CDR3 sequence: CASSLRDRPREQYF. CDR3 sequence (DNA): TGTGCCAGCAGCTTACGGGACAGGCCTAGGGAGCAGTACTTC.